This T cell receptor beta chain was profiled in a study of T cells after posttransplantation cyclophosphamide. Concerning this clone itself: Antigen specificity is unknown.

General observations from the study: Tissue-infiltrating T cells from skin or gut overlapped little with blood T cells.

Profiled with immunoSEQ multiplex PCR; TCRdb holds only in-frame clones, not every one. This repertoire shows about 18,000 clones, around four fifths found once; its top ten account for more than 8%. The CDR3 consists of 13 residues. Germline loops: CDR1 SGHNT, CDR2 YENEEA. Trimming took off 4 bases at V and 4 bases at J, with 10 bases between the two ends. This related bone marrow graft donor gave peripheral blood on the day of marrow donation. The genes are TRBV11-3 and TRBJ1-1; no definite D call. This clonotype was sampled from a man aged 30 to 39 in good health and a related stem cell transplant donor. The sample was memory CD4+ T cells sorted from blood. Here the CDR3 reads CASSSHPGTEAFF. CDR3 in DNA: TGTGCCAGCAGCTCCCACCCGGGCACTGAAGCTTTCTTT.